The 18 T cell receptor beta chains reported below all come from one sample, sequenced in a study of shared clonotypes between healthy human individuals. The naive CD8 subset, CD45RO-negative cells positively selected for CCR7, excluded terminally differentiated effector memory CD45RA+ cells. The table came from immunoSEQ multiplex PCR; TCRdb's copy has only in-frame clones and leaves some out. The sample includes around 650,000 clones, about 96% seen only once; the top ten take approximately 0.1%. The sequencing sample was made of naive CD8+ T cells sorted from blood. The receptor set was obtained from a woman in her 30s in good health.

V is TRBV29-1 and J is TRBJ1-2, with D hard to call. The V end was cut by 1 base, the J end by 0 bases, with 6 bases between. The germline gives CDR1 SQVTM, CDR2 ANQGSEA. The CDR3 length is 13 residues. Written as DNA, the CDR3 is TGCAGCGTTGAAGTAGTCTCTAACTATGGCTACACCTTC. Encoded protein: CSVEVVSNYGYTF.

J is TRBJ2-7 and V is TRBV27; TRBD2 might be the D (6 bases). The germline gives CDR1 MNHEY, CDR2 SMNVEV (reference sequence). The CDR3 sequence is 14 residues long. V shed 4 bases and J shed 6 bases, with 16 bases lying between them. CDR3 in DNA: TGTGCCAGCAGTTCCCGGAGGCTGGAGGGCGAGCAGTACTTC. Protein sequence: CASSSRRLEGEQYF.

The gene calls are TRBV7-9 and TRBJ2-7; no clear D gene. This CDR3 is built from 14 residues. Germline loops: CDR1 SEHNR, CDR2 FQNEAQ (reference sequence). Trimming left V 1 base short and J 2 bases short, with 9 bases between. CDR3 nucleotide sequence: TGTGCCAGCAGCTTAGTAGGGAACACCTACGAGCAGTACTTC. The encoded protein is CASSLVGNTYEQYF.

This chain joins TRBV6-5 and TRBJ1-1; D ambiguous. The CDR3 is 14 amino acids. Trimming pared 2 bases from V and 1 base from J, leaving 8 bases between. Germline CDR1 MNHEY, CDR2 SVGAGI. CDR3 DNA: TGTGCCAGCAGTTACACCGTCCGGAACACTGAAGCTTTCTTT. As protein: CASSYTVRNTEAFF.

The rearrangement links TRBV29-1 to TRBJ1-2, with D hard to call. The V gene lost 4 bases and the J gene lost 2 bases, with 8 bases spanning the gap. Germline lookup yields CDR1 SQVTM and CDR2 ANQGSEA. This CDR3 spans 12 amino acids. The CDR3 DNA follows: TGCAGCGTTGTATTGCAAAACTATGGCTACACCTTC. Amino acid sequence: CSVVLQNYGYTF.

J is TRBJ2-1 and V is TRBV6-5; TRBD1 is a possible D gene (5 bases). Between the trimmed V and J ends, which lost 6 bases and 8 bases, there was a span of 14 bases. Germline CDR1 reads MNHEY; CDR2 reads SVGAGI. The CDR3 contains 13 residues. CDR3 amino acids: CASSAGFGDEQFF. CDR3 DNA: TGTGCCAGCAGCGCAGGGTTTGGTGATGAGCAGTTCTTC.

This clone was picked up one time. J is TRBJ2-1 and V is TRBV19, with D possibly matching TRBD2 (6 bases). Germline-derived CDR1 and CDR2 are LNHDA and SQIVND (reference sequence). Deletions cut 7 bases from V and 2 bases from J, with 15 bases between. The CDR3 length is 15 residues. Here the CDR3 DNA reads TGTGCCAGTACCTTTGCCGGGGGACCCTACAATGAGCAGTTCTTC. This sequence encodes CASTFAGGPYNEQFF.

This chain links TRBV4-2 with TRBJ2-7; TRBD1 agrees at 10 bases. Germline trimming cut 1 base from V and 4 bases from J; bases unmatched to any gene: 10. This CDR3 is built from 17 residues. Germline CDR1 LGHNA, CDR2 YNFKEQ. The DNA of the CDR3 is TGTGCCAGCAGCCAAGCCGTGGGACAGGGGAACGTATACGAGCAGTACTTC. Protein product: CASSQAVGQGNVYEQYF.

V usage is TRBV7-9 and J usage is TRBJ2-7; TRBD2 agrees at 9 bases. CDR3 length: 14 residues. Germline values: CDR1 SEHNR, CDR2 FQNEAQ (reference sequence). With V trimmed by 4 bases and J by 3 bases, 4 bases remained unmatched. CDR3 bases: TGTGCCAGCAGCTCGACTAGCGGAAACTACGAGCAGTACTTC. Amino acids: CASSSTSGNYEQYF. The complete variable domain, with remaining parts taken from reference TRBV7-9 and TRBJ2-7, reads DTGVSQNPRHKITKRGQNVTFRCDPISEHNRLYWYRQTLGQGPEFLTYFQNEAQLEKSRLLSDRFSAERPKGSFSTLEIQRTEQGDSAMYLCASSSTSGNYEQYFGPGTRLTVT.

This CDR3 reads CASSLGISGYNEQFF. In DNA, the CDR3 is TGTGCCAGCAGCTTAGGGATTAGCGGCTACAATGAGCAGTTCTTC. The chain has TRBV7-7 and TRBJ2-1, with D possibly matching TRBD2 (6 bases). This CDR3 is 15 amino acids long. The V end lost 1 base, the J end lost 3 bases, and 10 bases lay between the germline ends. Germline CDR1 and CDR2: SSHAT and FNYEAQ (reference sequence).

With respect to this clone: Distinct nucleotide sequences in the sample also encode this CDR3. The V and J genes are TRBV7-9 and TRBJ2-1, with 12 bases fitting TRBD2. The ends lost 3 bases at V and 8 bases at J; junction bases unmatched: 5. The CDR3 totals 15 residues. Germline V gene data show CDR1 as SEHNR and CDR2 as FQNEAQ (reference sequence). CDR3 sequence: CASSLTSGSFDEQFF. CDR3 sequence (DNA): TGTGCCAGCAGCTTGACTAGCGGGAGTTTTGATGAGCAGTTCTTC.

The genes are TRBV27 and TRBJ2-7; 9 positions match TRBD1. The CDR3 sequence is 14 residues long. V shed 3 bases and J 7 bases; nucleotides not matched to a gene: 7. The V gene's germline CDR1 is MNHEY and CDR2 SMNVEV (reference sequence). The CDR3 DNA reads TGTGCCAGCAGTTTCGGGACAGGGTCTGGTGAGCAGTACTTC. It codes for CASSFGTGSGEQYF.

The chain couples TRBV15 to TRBJ2-5; D may correspond to TRBD1 or TRBD2 (5 bases each). Germline assignment: CDR1 LNHNV and CDR2 YYDKDF (reference sequence). V lost 1 base, J lost 4 bases, and 13 bases lay in between. This CDR3 spans 15 amino acids. CDR3 sequence reads: CATSRGAGALETQYF. CDR3 sequence (DNA): TGTGCCACCAGCAGAGGAGCCGGGGCACTAGAGACCCAGTACTTC.

The chain uses TRBV7-9 and TRBJ2-1, with 9 bases lining up with TRBD1. Trimming removed 5 bases from V and 4 bases from J; junction bases left unmatched: 3. The CDR3 runs 14 residues. Germline V lookup: CDR1 SEHNR, CDR2 FQNEAQ (reference sequence). CDR3 DNA: TGTGCCAGCAGCGTAGGACAGGGGTACAATGAGCAGTTCTTC. It codes for CASSVGQGYNEQFF. The full variable domain, completed using reference TRBV7-9 and TRBJ2-1, is DTGVSQNPRHKITKRGQNVTFRCDPISEHNRLYWYRQTLGQGPEFLTYFQNEAQLEKSRLLSDRFSAERPKGSFSTLEIQRTEQGDSAMYLCASSVGQGYNEQFFGPGTRLTVL.

The rearrangement uses TRBV19 and TRBJ2-1, with TRBD2 matching 8 bases. With 3 bases clipped from V and 2 bases from J, the junction kept 3 bases outside the gene matches. Germline CDR1 is LNHDA and CDR2 is SQIVND (reference sequence). CDR3 length: 15 residues. The CDR3 loop reads CASSMDGRAYNEQFF. The CDR3 DNA reads TGTGCCAGTAGTATGGACGGGAGGGCCTACAATGAGCAGTTCTTC.

This sequence joins TRBV4-1 and TRBJ1-5; TRBD1 might be the D (5 bases). The CDR3 loop spans 17 amino acids. Per germline, CDR1 MGHRA and CDR2 YSYEKL. Trimming stripped 4 bases from V and 0 bases from J, with 16 bases between. The CDR3 sequence: CASSPKDVGDSNQPQHF. In DNA, the CDR3 is TGCGCCAGCAGCCCTAAGGACGTGGGGGATAGCAATCAGCCCCAGCATTTT.

The DNA for the CDR3 is TGTGCCAGCAGCTTAGATCCTTCGCGGGAAGGGAGAAACATTCAGTACTTC. It specifies CASSLDPSREGRNIQYF. The J gene is TRBJ2-4, the V gene TRBV7-2; perhaps TRBD2 as D (6 bases). CDR3 length equals 17 residues. Germline V CDR1 and CDR2: SGHTA, FQGNSA. V was trimmed by 1 base and J by 6 bases, leaving 19 bases between them.

This clone was seen only a few times. The chain employs TRBV11-2 and TRBJ2-1; 10 positions match TRBD2. Germline V gives CDR1 SGHAT, CDR2 FQNNGV. V shed 2 bases and J 5 bases; nucleotides not matched to a gene: 9. The CDR3 totals 17 residues. The CDR3 sequence: CASSLSPSGSLDNEQFF. The CDR3 DNA follows: TGTGCCAGCAGCTTATCACCTAGCGGGAGTCTAGACAATGAGCAGTTCTTC.